The sequence of this T cell receptor beta chain was determined in a study of blood T cell repertoires in COVID-19. Background on the study: Acute and convalescent COVID-19 specimens originated in the United States, Italy and Spain. Nucleic acid was either cDNA or gDNA, and it came from T cells, B-cell-depleted T cells, or PBMCs.

Trimming cost V 5 bases and J 4 bases; bases outside gene matches: 4. CDR1 is SGHVS and CDR2 is FQNEAQ in the germline V gene. The CDR3 runs 14 residues. Per the study methods: Reference gene primer amplification in the assay estimated nucleated cell counts. Assay used: immunoSEQ multiplex PCR; TCRdb lists only in-frame clones, some missing. V and J calls and clone size are as listed in that table; D and trimming were resolved from the DNA. The sample lists 150,000 to 250,000 clones, 82% occurring once. This receptor was identified in a human donor with acute or convalescent COVID-19. The donor label of this sample is uncertain. The sample consisted of peripheral blood. The chain has TRBV7-8 and TRBJ1-4, with 7 positions matching TRBD1. CDR3 amino acids: CASSMGQYNEKLFF. The CDR3 DNA reads TGTGCCAGCAGCATGGGACAGTATAATGAAAAACTGTTTTTT.